This T cell receptor (beta chain) was captured by sequencing in a study of technical replicates of blood from four donors (TCRdb year 2017). Library preparation used the immunoSEQ multiplex PCR assay. TCRdb provides this immuneACCESS table in a form limited to in-frame rearrangements. Some clones are lacking; in checked studies, under half of them reflect an unresolved V gene, and why the rest are absent is not known. This sample holds roughly 51,000 clones; 93% were observed only once. Jointly, the top ten make up about 4% of the sample. As regards this clone: Its antigen is still unknown. No base quality information exists; no much larger clone differs at one position.

Taken from cysteine to phenylalanine, the CDR3 has 18 residues. Only CDR3 DNA remains: 54 bases, in frame from the first base. The sequence is built from TRBV21-1 and TRBJ2-3; the D call in the table, TRBD2, was not verified against the DNA. TRBV21-1 is marked as a pseudogene. This clonotype originated in a human donor in good health. Some clones in this sample may be carry-over from other donors' samples. The specimen sequenced was PBMCs. The CDR3 is CASSKGVWGLACSNTQYF. In nucleotides, the sequence is TGTGCCAGCAGCAAAGGCGTGTGGGGACTAGCGTGTTCAAATACGCAGTATTTT.